Listed below are T cell receptor beta chains from one sample, sequenced in a study of OX40 agonist ivuxolimab in advanced cancers. TCRdb's copy holds only in-frame clones and misses some; the assay was immunoSEQ multiplex PCR. The data show over 80,000 clones, with around nine tenths seen just once and around 0.8% held by the top ten. This sample comprised CD4+ or CD8+ T cells sorted from blood, obtained in a trial of the OX40 agonist ivuxolimab. These receptors all stem from an adult with an advanced solid tumor such as melanoma, head and neck, liver or kidney cancer. The CDR3 runs from the conserved cysteine through the conserved F or W. Fields, in order: V gene, D gene, clone size, J gene, CDR3 DNA, CDR3 protein. A D gene is named only where the DNA matches it firmly. Clone size is not always given. Where it is, it says once, few, many or a class for expanded clones.

TRBV30	TRBD2	-	TRBJ2-3	TGTGCCTGGAGTGTACAGGAGACGGGGGACTATGCGCAGTATTTT	CAWSVQETGDYAQYF
TRBV14	-	-	TRBJ2-1	TGTGCCAGCAGCCAAAGCTCCAATGAGCAGTTCTTC	CASSQSSNEQFF
TRBV27	-	-	TRBJ2-5	TGTGCCAGCAGTTTATCAGGGCTACCTGAGAAGACCCAGTACTTC	CASSLSGLPEKTQYF
TRBV19	-	-	TRBJ1-2	TGTGCCAGTACTAAAGGAGCTAACTATGGCTACACCTTC	CASTKGANYGYTF
TRBV29-1	TRBD2	-	TRBJ2-1	TGCAGCGTTGATGACTCTAGGACTAGCGGAACCTACAATGAGCAGTTCTTC	CSVDDSRTSGTYNEQFF
TRBV18	TRBD2	-	TRBJ2-1	TGTGCCAGCTCGCCTAGGACCCTAGCGGGAGTGGATGAGCAGTTCTTC	CASSPRTLAGVDEQFF
TRBV11-2	-	-	TRBJ2-1	TGTGCCAGCAGCTTATCGGCTACCGGCGAGCAGTTCTTC	CASSLSATGEQFF
TRBV7-2	-	-	TRBJ2-2	TGTGCCAGCAGCTTTGTGGGACGGTCGACCGGGGAGCTGTTTTTT	CASSFVGRSTGELFF
TRBV14	-	-	TRBJ1-1	TGTGCCAGCAGCCAAGGATCCATCACTGAAGCTTTCTTT	CASSQGSITEAFF
TRBV2	-	-	TRBJ2-2	TGTGCCAGCAGTGAACAGGGCGGCACCGGGGAGCTGTTTTTT	CASSEQGGTGELFF
TRBV5-1	-	-	TRBJ2-3	TGCGCCAGCAGCCCTACGGGGGATACGCAGTATTTT	CASSPTGDTQYF
TRBV28	-	-	TRBJ2-4	TGTGCCAGCAGTTTATCAGGGGCTTTAGGCAAAAACATTCAGTACTTC	CASSLSGALGKNIQYF
TRBV30	TRBD2	few	TRBJ2-1	TGTGCCTGGCAGACTAGCCAGATGACGAATGAGCAGTTCTTC	CAWQTSQMTNEQFF
TRBV28	-	-	TRBJ2-1	TGTGCCGTCTGGGGGTCCCTATCTTACAATGAGCAGTTCTTC	CAVWGSLSYNEQFF
TRBV30	TRBD1	-	TRBJ1-2	TGTGCCTGGAGCGCACCTCCGACAGGGATGCATCGGGGCTACACCTTC	CAWSAPPTGMHRGYTF
TRBV10-2	-	-	TRBJ2-1	TGCGCCAGCAGTGAGGCGGGGACCACGGCGAATGAGCAGTTCTTC	CASSEAGTTANEQFF
TRBV13	TRBD2	-	TRBJ2-1	TGTGCCAGCAGCTTACTCAGCCTAGCGGGAGAGGGTCACTCCTACAATGAGCAGTTCTTC	CASSLLSLAGEGHSYNEQFF
TRBV7-2	TRBD2	-	TRBJ2-7	TGTGCCAGCAGCTTAAGCGGGAGGGCCCACGAGCAGTACTTC	CASSLSGRAHEQYF
TRBV6-6	-	-	TRBJ1-2	TGTGCCAGCAAAGTTGGTGCGGAATCGGCCGGTGGCTACACCTTC	CASKVGAESAGGYTF
TRBV19	TRBD1	-	TRBJ1-5	TGTGCCAGTGACTCGCCCGGGACAGGGGGCTATTATGGCAATCAGCCCCAGCATTTT	CASDSPGTGGYYGNQPQHF
TRBV6-6	-	-	TRBJ1-1	TGTGCCAGCAGTCCTTGGGTGAACACTGAAGCTTTCTTT	CASSPWVNTEAFF
TRBV7-2	TRBD2	-	TRBJ2-1	TGTGCCAGCAGCTTACAAGCGGGACTCCCAACCAATGAGCAGTTCTTC	CASSLQAGLPTNEQFF
TRBV25-1	TRBD2	-	TRBJ2-1	TGTGCCAGCAGTGAACCGGACGGGGGGGGATACAATGAGCAGTTCTTC	CASSEPDGGGYNEQFF
TRBV5-1	-	-	TRBJ2-3	TGCGCCAGCAGCTCAAGGGGATATGAAACAGATACGCAGTATTTT	CASSSRGYETDTQYF
TRBV11-2	-	-	TRBJ2-2	TGTGCCAGCAGCCCACAACAACCGGGGAGGTTGTTTTTT	CASSPQQPGRLFF
TRBV27	-	-	TRBJ1-1	TGTGCCAGCAGTTTATTGGCTGGATTTCTCGGGAGTAGCACTGAAGCTTTCTTT	CASSLLAGFLGSSTEAFF
TRBV29-1	TRBD1	-	TRBJ1-1	TGCAGCGTTGACAGGGGGCTGAACACTGAAGCTTTCTTT	CSVDRGLNTEAFF
TRBV2	-	few	TRBJ1-1	TGTGCCAGCACTATTACAGGATTGAACACTGAAGCTTTCTTT	CASTITGLNTEAFF
TRBV6-1	-	-	TRBJ1-2	TGTGCCACCAAACGGACGGGTGTATCTCTCGGCTACACCTTC	CATKRTGVSLGYTF
TRBV19	TRBD1	once	TRBJ1-2	TGTGCCAGTAGTCAACAGGGGGTTAACTATGGCTACACCTTC	CASSQQGVNYGYTF
TRBV19	TRBD1	-	TRBJ2-2	TGTGCCAGTAGTCGGGACAGGGCGAACACCGGGGAGCTGTTTTTT	CASSRDRANTGELFF
TRBV19	-	once	TRBJ2-4	TGTGCCAGTAGTATGGATAGGGGAGGCATTCAGTACTTC	CASSMDRGGIQYF
TRBV7-6	TRBD2	-	TRBJ2-5	TGTGCCAGCAGTCCAGGGAGGGTTAGCGGGAGCTCAGAGACCCAGTACTTC	CASSPGRVSGSSETQYF
TRBV7-8	-	-	TRBJ2-6	TGTGCCAGCAGGGGCAGGGGGGTATCCGGGGCCAACGTCCTGACTTTC	CASRGRGVSGANVLTF
TRBV4-1	-	-	TRBJ1-2	TGCGCCAGCAGCCGCGGCAGCGGACTTGACTATGGCTACACCTTC	CASSRGSGLDYGYTF
TRBV19	TRBD2	-	TRBJ2-7	TGTGCCAGTAGTACCTCATCTCTAGCGGGAGCCTACGAGCAGTACTTC	CASSTSSLAGAYEQYF
TRBV6-1	-	once	TRBJ1-2	TGTGCCAGCAGCCCCCTATATTCAGGGAATAGGGGCTACACCTTC	CASSPLYSGNRGYTF
TRBV10-3	-	-	TRBJ2-2	TGTGCCATCGCGGCATCAGGGGGGCTGAACACCGGGGAGCTGTTTTTT	CAIAASGGLNTGELFF
TRBV7-9	-	-	TRBJ2-1	TGTGCCAGCAGCTTGATAGCTCGTACGAATGAGCAGTTCTTC	CASSLIARTNEQFF
TRBV7-2	-	-	TRBJ2-5	TGTGCCAGCAGCTTAATTGTGGGGACCCAGTACTTC	CASSLIVGTQYF
TRBV2	TRBD2	few	TRBJ2-7	TGTGCCAGCAGGCGGGAGGGCCGGGAGCAGTACTTC	CASRREGREQYF
TRBV7-6	-	-	TRBJ1-3	TGTGCCAGCAGCTTGCTGGGAAACACCATATATTTT	CASSLLGNTIYF